These 3 T cell receptor beta chains share one sample of origin, sequenced in a study of Tregs in tolerant kidney transplant recipients. Some clones are missing from TCRdb's copy, which holds only in-frame ones; the method was immunoSEQ multiplex PCR. The sample shows 60,000 to 75,000 clones, 80% to 90% of them seen only once. The sequences come from Tregs from blood, collected before the transplant. The source of these receptors is a human donor who received a combined kidney and bone marrow transplant.

The rearrangement joins TRBV6-5 to TRBJ2-7; TRBD2 matches 7 bases. The CDR3 runs 16 residues. Germline V gene lookup returns CDR1 MNHEY and CDR2 SVGAGI. The junction had 9 bases not matched to a gene; V was cut back by 0 bases and J by 4 bases. The CDR3 loop reads CASSYSGPTSLYEQYF. For the CDR3, the DNA is TGTGCCAGCAGTTACTCGGGCCCGACTAGCTTGTACGAGCAGTACTTC.

J is TRBJ2-7 and V is TRBV7-6, with a possible D match to TRBD2 (6 bases). Trimming left V 5 bases short and J 4 bases short, with 21 bases between. The CDR3 loop spans 16 amino acids. Germline-derived CDR1 and CDR2 are SGHVS and FNYEAQ. This CDR3 reads CASSPRGGARRYEQYF. The CDR3 DNA reads TGTGCCAGCAGCCCCAGAGGCGGGGCGAGAAGGTACGAGCAGTACTTC. Variable domain in full (rest from reference TRBV7-6 and TRBJ2-7): GAGVSQSPRYKVTKRGQDVALRCDPISGHVSLYWYRQALGQGPEFLTYFNYEAQQDKSGLPNDRFSAERPEGSISTLTIQRTEQRDSAMYRCASSPRGGARRYEQYFGPGTRLTVT.

The chain has TRBV6-1 and TRBJ1-3; TRBD1 aligns across 7 bases. This CDR3 comprises 15 residues. The germline V gene encodes CDR1 MNHNS and CDR2 SASEGT. V gave up 1 base and J gave up 3 bases; unmatched junction bases: 3. This chain's CDR3 is CASSEGNRGGNTIYF. The CDR3 bases are TGTGCCAGCAGTGAAGGGAACAGGGGTGGAAACACCATATATTTT.